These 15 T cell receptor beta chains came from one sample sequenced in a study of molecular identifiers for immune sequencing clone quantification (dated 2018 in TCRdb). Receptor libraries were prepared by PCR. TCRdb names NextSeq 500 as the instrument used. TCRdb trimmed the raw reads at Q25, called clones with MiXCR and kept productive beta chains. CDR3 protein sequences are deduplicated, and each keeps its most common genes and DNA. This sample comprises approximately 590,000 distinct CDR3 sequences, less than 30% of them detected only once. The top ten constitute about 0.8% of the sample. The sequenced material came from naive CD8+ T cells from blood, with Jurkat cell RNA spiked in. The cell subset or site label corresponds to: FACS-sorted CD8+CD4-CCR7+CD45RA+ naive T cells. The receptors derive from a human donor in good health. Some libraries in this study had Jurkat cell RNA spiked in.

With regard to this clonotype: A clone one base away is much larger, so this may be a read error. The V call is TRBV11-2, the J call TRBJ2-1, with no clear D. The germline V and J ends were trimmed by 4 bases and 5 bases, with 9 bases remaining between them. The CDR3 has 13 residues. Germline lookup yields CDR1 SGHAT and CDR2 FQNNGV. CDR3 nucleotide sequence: TGTGCCAGCAGCTCCTGGAAGCACAATGAGCAGTTCTTC. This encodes CASSSWKHNEQFF.

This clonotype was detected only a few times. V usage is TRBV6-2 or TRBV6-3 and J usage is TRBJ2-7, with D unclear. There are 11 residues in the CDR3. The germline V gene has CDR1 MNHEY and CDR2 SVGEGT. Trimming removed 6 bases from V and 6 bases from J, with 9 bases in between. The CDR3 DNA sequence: TGTGCCAGCAGACGATATCTCGAGCAGTACTTC. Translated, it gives CASRRYLEQYF.

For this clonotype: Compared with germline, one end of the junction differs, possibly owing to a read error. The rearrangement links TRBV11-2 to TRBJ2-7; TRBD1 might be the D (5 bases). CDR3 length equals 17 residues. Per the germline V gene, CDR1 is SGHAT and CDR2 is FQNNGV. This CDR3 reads CANSETKGKTYSYEQYF. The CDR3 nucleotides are TGTGCCAACAGCGAAACTAAGGGGAAGACATATTCCTACGAGCAGTACTTC.

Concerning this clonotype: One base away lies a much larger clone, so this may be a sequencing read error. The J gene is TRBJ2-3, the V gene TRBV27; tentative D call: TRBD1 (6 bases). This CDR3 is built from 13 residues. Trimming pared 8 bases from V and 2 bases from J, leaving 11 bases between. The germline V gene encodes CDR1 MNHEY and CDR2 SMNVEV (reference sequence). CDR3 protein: CASGWGPTDTQYF. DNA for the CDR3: TGTGCCAGCGGTTGGGGGCCCACAGATACGCAGTATTTT.

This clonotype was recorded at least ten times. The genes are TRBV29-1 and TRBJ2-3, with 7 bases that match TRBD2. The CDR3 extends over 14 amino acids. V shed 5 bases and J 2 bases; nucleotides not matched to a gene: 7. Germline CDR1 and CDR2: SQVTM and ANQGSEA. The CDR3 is CSVPRSGPTDTQYF. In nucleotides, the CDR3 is TGCAGCGTTCCACGTAGCGGGCCCACAGATACGCAGTATTTT.

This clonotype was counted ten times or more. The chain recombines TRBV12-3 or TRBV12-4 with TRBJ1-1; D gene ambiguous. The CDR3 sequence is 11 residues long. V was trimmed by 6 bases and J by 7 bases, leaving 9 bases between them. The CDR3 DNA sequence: TGTGCCAGCAGGGGATTCAGTGAAGCTTTCTTT. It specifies CASRGFSEAFF.

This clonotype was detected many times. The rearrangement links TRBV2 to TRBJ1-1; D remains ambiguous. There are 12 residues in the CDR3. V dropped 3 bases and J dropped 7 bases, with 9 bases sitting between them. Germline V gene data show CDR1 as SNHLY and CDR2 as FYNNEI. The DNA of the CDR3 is TGTGCCAGCAGTGATGGGGAGAATGAAGCTTTCTTT. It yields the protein CASSDGENEAFF.

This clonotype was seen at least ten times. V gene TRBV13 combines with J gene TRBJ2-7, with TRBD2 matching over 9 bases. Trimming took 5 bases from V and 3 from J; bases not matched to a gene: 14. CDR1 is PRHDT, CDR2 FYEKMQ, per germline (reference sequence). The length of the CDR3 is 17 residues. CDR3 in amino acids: CASSPPWSAGGYYEQYF. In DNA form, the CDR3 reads TGTGCCAGCAGCCCTCCCTGGTCAGCGGGAGGCTACTACGAGCAGTACTTC.

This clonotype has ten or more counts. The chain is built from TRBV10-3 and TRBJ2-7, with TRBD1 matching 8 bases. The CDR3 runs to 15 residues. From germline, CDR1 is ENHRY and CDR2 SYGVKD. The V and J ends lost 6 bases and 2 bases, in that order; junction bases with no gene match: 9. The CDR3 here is CAISGEGQATYEQYF. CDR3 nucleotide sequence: TGTGCCATCAGCGGAGAGGGACAGGCGACCTACGAGCAGTACTTC.

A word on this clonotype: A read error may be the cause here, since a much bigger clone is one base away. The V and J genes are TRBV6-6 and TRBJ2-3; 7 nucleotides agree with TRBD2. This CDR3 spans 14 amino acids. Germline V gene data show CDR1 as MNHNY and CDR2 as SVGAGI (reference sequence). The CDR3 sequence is CARSRQRGWDTQYF. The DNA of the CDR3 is TGTGCCCGCAGCCGGCAGCGGGGTTGGGATACGCAGTATTTT.

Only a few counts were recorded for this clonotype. The CDR3 loop is CASSQGFWGAGTEAFF. The CDR3 bases are TGTGCCAGCAGCCAAGGGTTTTGGGGGGCCGGGACTGAAGCTTTCTTT. The chain uses TRBV3-1 and TRBJ1-1, with D possibly TRBD1 on 6 matching bases. Germline V gives CDR1 LGHDT, CDR2 YNNKEL (reference sequence). The germline V and J ends were trimmed by 1 base and 5 bases, with 17 bases remaining between them. The CDR3 consists of 16 residues.

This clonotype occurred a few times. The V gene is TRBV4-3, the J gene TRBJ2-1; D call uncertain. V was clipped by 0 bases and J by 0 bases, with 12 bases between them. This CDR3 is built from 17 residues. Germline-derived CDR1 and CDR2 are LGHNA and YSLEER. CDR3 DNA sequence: TGCGCCAGCAGCCAAGATTTGAGCGCGAGCTCCTACAATGAGCAGTTCTTC. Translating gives CASSQDLSASSYNEQFF.

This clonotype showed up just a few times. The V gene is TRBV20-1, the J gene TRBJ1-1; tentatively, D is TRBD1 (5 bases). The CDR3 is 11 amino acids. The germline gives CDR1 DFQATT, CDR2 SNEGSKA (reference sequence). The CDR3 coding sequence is TGCAGGGCAGGGATGAACACTGAAGCTTTCTTT. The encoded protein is CRAGMNTEAFF.

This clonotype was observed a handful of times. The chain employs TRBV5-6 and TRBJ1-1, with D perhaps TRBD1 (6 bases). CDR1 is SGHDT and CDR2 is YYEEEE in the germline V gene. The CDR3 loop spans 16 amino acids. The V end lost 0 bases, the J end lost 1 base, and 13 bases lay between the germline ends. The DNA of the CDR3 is TGTGCCAGCAGCTTGGCGCCGGGACATAAGAACACTGAAGCTTTCTTT. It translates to CASSLAPGHKNTEAFF.

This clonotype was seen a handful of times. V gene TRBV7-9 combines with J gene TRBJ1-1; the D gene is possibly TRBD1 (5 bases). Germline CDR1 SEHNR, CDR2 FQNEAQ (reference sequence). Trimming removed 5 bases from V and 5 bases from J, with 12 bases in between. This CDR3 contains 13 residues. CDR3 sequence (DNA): TGTGCCAGCAGCGCGTCAGGGTGGACTGAAGCTTTCTTT. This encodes CASSASGWTEAFF. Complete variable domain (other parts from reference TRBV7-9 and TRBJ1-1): DTGVSQNPRHKITKRGQNVTFRCDPISEHNRLYWYRQTLGQGPEFLTYFQNEAQLEKSRLLSDRFSAERPKGSFSTLEIQRTEQGDSAMYLCASSASGWTEAFFGQGTRLTVV.